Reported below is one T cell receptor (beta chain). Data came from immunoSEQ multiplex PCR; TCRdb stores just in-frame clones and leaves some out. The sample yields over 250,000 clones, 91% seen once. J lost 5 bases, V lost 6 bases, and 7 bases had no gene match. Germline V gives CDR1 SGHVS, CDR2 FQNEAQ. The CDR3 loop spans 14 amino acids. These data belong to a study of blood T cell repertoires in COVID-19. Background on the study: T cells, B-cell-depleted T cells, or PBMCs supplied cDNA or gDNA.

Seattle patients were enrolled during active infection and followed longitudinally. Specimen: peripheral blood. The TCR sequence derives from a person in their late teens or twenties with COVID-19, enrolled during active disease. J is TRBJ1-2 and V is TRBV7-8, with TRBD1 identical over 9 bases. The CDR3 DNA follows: TGTGCCAGCAGGCTCGCCGGGACAGGGTATGGCTACACCTTC. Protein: CASRLAGTGYGYTF.